This T cell receptor (beta chain) came from a study of post-analysis software for immune sequencing data. Overall study: The disease courses covered relapsing-remitting, secondary progressive and progressive-relapsing multiple sclerosis. Whole-study results and caveats: Under the F measure, samples that were prepared in one batch clustered strongly together. Patients showed TRBV5-6, TRBV5-1 and TRBV20-1 among four to six TRBV segments more frequent than in controls. People with multiple sclerosis had a significantly lower normalized Chao1 diversity than controls did.

A word on this clonotype: Its target is not known.

Presence of unique molecular identifiers characterized the TCR beta cDNA libraries. Input amounts of about 0.95 to 11 million T cells were used. These gave roughly 0.5 million cDNA molecules, so each molecule approximated one T cell. TCRdb fed the PCR reads into MiXCR, producing one record per CDR3 protein. There are 450,000 to 700,000 distinct CDR3 sequences in the sample; 44% occur only once, and over 1.5% lies in the top ten. The germline V gene has CDR1 SGHRS and CDR2 YFSETQ. V was shortened by 4 bases and J by 5 bases, with 17 bases between the two germline ends. This CDR3 spans 15 amino acids. The sequenced material came from blood. This TCR derives from a girl aged 10 to 17 with multiple sclerosis. The gene calls are TRBV5-1 and TRBJ2-3, with D unresolved. The CDR3 region is CASSVNPKRVDTQYF. The DNA for the CDR3 is TGCGCCAGCAGCGTCAACCCCAAGCGAGTAGATACGCAGTATTTT.